These T cell receptor beta chains were read from a single sample in a study of cytomegalovirus exposure and HLA in healthy donors. Sequencing used immunoSEQ multiplex PCR; TCRdb keeps in-frame clones, though not all of them. The sample contains about 250,000 clones, under 80% of which appear only once. Sequenced: PBMCs. All receptors come from a female donor in good health and CMV-seronegative. CDR3s include the opening cysteine and the closing phenylalanine or tryptophan. The order of the fields is D gene, clone size, V gene, CDR3 length, J gene, CDR3 DNA, CDR3 protein. D genes are given only for firm matches. Clone size is not always given. Where it is, it says once, few, many or a class for expanded clones.

.	.	TRBV10-1	13	TRBJ1-4	TGCGCCAGCAGTGACGGTCCGAATGAAAAACTGTTTTTT	CASSDGPNEKLFF
TRBD1	few	TRBV14	13	TRBJ1-4	TGTGCCAGCAGCCAAGGGACAGGGATGAAACTGTTTTTT	CASSQGTGMKLFF
TRBD2	.	TRBV7-9	15	TRBJ2-1	TGTGCCAGCAGCTTAGGCCTAGCGGGAGTGTATGAGCAGTTCTTC	CASSLGLAGVYEQFF
.	.	TRBV7-9	14	TRBJ1-2	TGTGCCAGCAGCTTAGATGGTAGGGGCGGTGGCTACACCTTC	CASSLDGRGGGYTF
TRBD1	few	TRBV10-2	13	TRBJ1-3	TGCGCCAGTTCGGGACAGGGAGGTGACACCATATATTTT	CASSGQGGDTIYF
TRBD1	few	TRBV10-2	13	TRBJ1-5	TGCGCCAGCGACAGGGGGAGCAATCAGCCCCAGCATTTT	CASDRGSNQPQHF
TRBD1	.	TRBV6-1	14	TRBJ1-1	TGTGCCAGCAGCTACAGGGGGTCGAACACTGAAGCTTTCTTT	CASSYRGSNTEAFF
TRBD1	.	TRBV7-6	13	TRBJ2-7	TGTGCCAGCAGCTTACACAGGGGGCTCGAGCAGTACTTC	CASSLHRGLEQYF
TRBD1	.	TRBV6-1	15	TRBJ1-1	TGTGCCAGCAGTGTTGAGGGGGCTCAGGACACTGAAGCTTTCTTT	CASSVEGAQDTEAFF
.	.	TRBV7-2	14	TRBJ1-5	TGTGCCAGCAGCGAAGGACTGAGCAATCAGCCCCAGCATTTT	CASSEGLSNQPQHF
TRBD2	few	TRBV29-1	18	TRBJ2-1	TGCAGCGTTGAGGCTCTAGCGGTGTTTAAAGTAGGGCGAAATGAGCAGTTCTTC	CSVEALAVFKVGRNEQFF
TRBD1	.	TRBV23-1	14	TRBJ1-2	TGCGCCAGCAGTCAATCTACAGGGGACTATGGCTACACCTTC	CASSQSTGDYGYTF
.	.	TRBV6-1	14	TRBJ2-5	TGTGCCAGCAGTGAAGCCCTCCTAGGTGGGACCCAGTACTTC	CASSEALLGGTQYF
TRBD2	.	TRBV19	14	TRBJ2-7	TGTGCCAGTAGTACCCGAGCGGGAGGGCTGGAGCAGTACTTC	CASSTRAGGLEQYF
.	.	TRBV15	20	TRBJ2-3	TGTGCCACCAGCAGAGATAGTGCCTGGCTATTAGGCGGCGACGGAGATACGCAGTATTTT	CATSRDSAWLLGGDGDTQYF
.	few	TRBV4-1	13	TRBJ2-5	TGCGCCAGCAGCCGGGCAGTCCAAGAGACCCAGTACTTC	CASSRAVQETQYF
.	few	TRBV5-4	14	TRBJ2-7	TGTGCCAGCAGCTCTGACAGCGGGTGGGGCGAGCAGTACTTC	CASSSDSGWGEQYF
TRBD2	.	TRBV11-2	14	TRBJ2-7	TGTGCCAGCAGCCAAGCGGGATTTGTGTACGAGCAGTACTTC	CASSQAGFVYEQYF
TRBD1	.	TRBV7-9	13	TRBJ1-3	TGTTCCAGCAGTGGACAGGGGGTAGACACCATATATTTT	CSSSGQGVDTIYF
.	.	TRBV2	15	TRBJ2-1	TGTGCCAGCAGTGAGGGGGCGGGGGTATACAATGAGCAGTTCTTC	CASSEGAGVYNEQFF
TRBD2	.	TRBV6-5	15	TRBJ2-3	TGTGCCAGCAGTTCCCCCACTAGCGGCACAGATACGCAGTATTTT	CASSSPTSGTDTQYF
.	few	TRBV15	16	TRBJ2-7	TGTGCCACCAGCAGAGATCGGCAGGGCAACTCCTACGAGCAGTACTTC	CATSRDRQGNSYEQYF
TRBD2	.	TRBV5-4	18	TRBJ2-1	TGTGCCAGCAGCTTGGGGGCGGGAGGGCCCGTATTTTTCAATGAGCAGTTCTTC	CASSLGAGGPVFFNEQFF
TRBD2	.	TRBV6-1	15	TRBJ2-7	TGTGCCAGCAGTATTCTCCGGGACTACCGCTACGAGCAGTACTTC	CASSILRDYRYEQYF
.	few	TRBV6-4	13	TRBJ2-1	TGTGCCAGCAGTGACCCCGGTTACAATGAGCAGTTCTTC	CASSDPGYNEQFF
TRBD2	once	TRBV6-1	16	TRBJ2-2	TGTGCCAGCAGTGAACAACCTAGCGGGATCACCGGGGAGCTGTTTTTT	CASSEQPSGITGELFF
TRBD1	.	TRBV7-9	15	TRBJ2-1	TGTTCCAGCAGCTTTACAGGGGTGGGGTACAATGAGCAGTTCTTC	CSSSFTGVGYNEQFF
.	few	TRBV5-1	14	TRBJ2-7	TGCGCCAGCAGCTTGGCCGGGGGACCCTACGAGCAGTACTTC	CASSLAGGPYEQYF
.	.	TRBV7-9	15	TRBJ2-7	TGTTCCAGCACCCCCCGTGGGGGGAGCATTTACGAGCAGTACTTC	CSSTPRGGSIYEQYF
TRBD1	.	TRBV6-1	14	TRBJ2-7	TGTGCCAGCTTATTTACAGGGGGCGCCTACGAGCAGTACTTC	CASLFTGGAYEQYF
.	few	TRBV15	13	TRBJ2-5	TGTGCCACCAGTAGACGGAGGCAAGAGACCCAGTACTTC	CATSRRRQETQYF
TRBD1	.	TRBV6-4	19	TRBJ2-7	TGTGCCAGCAGTGACCGGGACAGGGGACCCATAGCGGCGGCCTACGAGCAGTACTTC	CASSDRDRGPIAAAYEQYF
TRBD2	few	TRBV9	16	TRBJ2-5	TGTGCCAGCAGCGTAGAGCTAGCGGGAGTGGGGGAGACCCAGTACTTC	CASSVELAGVGETQYF
TRBD1	once	TRBV2	14	TRBJ1-1	TGTGCCAGCAGTGAACAGGGGGCGAACACTGAAGCTTTCTTT	CASSEQGANTEAFF
TRBD1	.	TRBV28	15	TRBJ1-5	TGTGCCAGCAGTCCCCGGACAGGGGGGAATCAGCCCCAGCATTTT	CASSPRTGGNQPQHF
TRBD2	.	TRBV28	14	TRBJ2-3	TGTGCCAGCAGGAGCGGGGTTAGCACAGATACGCAGTATTTT	CASRSGVSTDTQYF
TRBD2	.	TRBV18	15	TRBJ2-7	TGTGCCAGCTCACCGCTAGCGGGAGTATCGGGCGAGCAGTACTTC	CASSPLAGVSGEQYF
.	few	TRBV2	14	TRBJ1-1	TGTGCCAGCAGTGGGATTGGTAGGGGAACTGAAGCTTTCTTT	CASSGIGRGTEAFF
.	once	TRBV18	13	TRBJ1-1	TGTGCCAGCTCAAAAGCGGCGCGAGTCGAAGCTTTCTTT	CASSKAARVEAFF
TRBD2	.	TRBV14	16	TRBJ2-1	TGTGCCAGCAGCCAAGAGGCCAGCGGGAGGCCCAATGAGCAGTTCTTC	CASSQEASGRPNEQFF
.	.	TRBV27	16	TRBJ2-2	TGTGCCAGCAGGGGGGACACGGGCGTTGGTCCCGGGGAGCTGTTTTTT	CASRGDTGVGPGELFF
.	once	TRBV4-1	17	TRBJ2-3	TGCGCCAGCAGCCAAGGAGCAGCGGTCCGAGGAACAGATACGCAGTATTTT	CASSQGAAVRGTDTQYF
.	.	TRBV28	15	TRBJ2-2	TGTGCCAGCAGTTTAGTCCTGGGGCACACCGGGGAGCTGTTTTTT	CASSLVLGHTGELFF
TRBD2	once	TRBV2	15	TRBJ2-1	TGTGCCGCTCCAGAGGTAGCGGGGTCCTACAATGAGCAGTTCTTC	CAAPEVAGSYNEQFF
.	.	TRBV5-1	12	TRBJ2-3	TGCGCCAGCAGCTTACGGGCAGATACGCAGTATTTT	CASSLRADTQYF
.	.	TRBV28	12	TRBJ2-1	TGTGCCAGCATGGGGCTAGCGCATGAGCAGTTCTTC	CASMGLAHEQFF
.	.	TRBV18	14	TRBJ2-3	TGTGCCAGCTCCGGGGGGCGCGGCACAGATACGCAGTATTTT	CASSGGRGTDTQYF
TRBD1	few	TRBV19	16	TRBJ1-4	TGTGCCACCGAGGACAGGGTCGGGGCAACTAATGAAAAACTGTTTTTT	CATEDRVGATNEKLFF
TRBD1	.	TRBV9	13	TRBJ2-7	TGTGCCAGCAGCGTCACAGGGGCGAAAGAGCAGTACTTC	CASSVTGAKEQYF
.	.	TRBV13	18	TRBJ2-1	TGTGCCAGCAGCTTATCAACTAGCCGGGGCCCCTCCTACAATGAGCAGTTCTTC	CASSLSTSRGPSYNEQFF
TRBD1	.	TRBV7-6	13	TRBJ2-7	TGTGCCAGCAGCCAAGGGACAGGGCCCGAGCAGTACTTC	CASSQGTGPEQYF
TRBD1	.	TRBV19	15	TRBJ1-4	TGTGCCAGTAGTACACCTGACAGGGGGGCTGAAAAACTGTTTTTT	CASSTPDRGAEKLFF
.	.	TRBV21-1	13	TRBJ2-7	TGTGCCAGCAGCAAAGGTACGGCCGGGGAGCAGTACTTC	CASSKGTAGEQYF